This TCR beta chain was captured by sequencing in a study of control samples from healthy donors and cancer patients. Clones were read by immunoSEQ multiplex PCR, and TCRdb kept only the in-frame ones, dropping some. The sample shows 95,000 to 130,000 clones, more than 85% of them seen only once. V was pared by 5 bases and J by 5 bases, with 10 bases between. The CDR3 covers 13 residues. Germline V lookup: CDR1 SGHAT, CDR2 FQNNGV. The chain is built from TRBV11-2 and TRBJ1-5; TRBD1 might be the D (6 bases). The sample taken for sequencing was blood. The TCR originated in a young man in good health. CDR3: CASSQHRDQPQHF. In DNA, the CDR3 is TGTGCCAGCAGCCAGCACAGGGATCAGCCCCAGCATTTT. Full variable domain (missing parts from reference TRBV11-2 and TRBJ1-5): EAGVAQSPRYKIIEKRQSVAFWCNPISGHATLYWYQQILGQGPKLLIQFQNNGVVDDSQLPKDRFSAERLKGVDSTLKIQPAKLEDSAVYLCASSQHRDQPQHFGDGTRLSIL.